Shown below are 12 T cell receptor beta chains from a single sample sequenced in a study of T cell changes during pregnancy in multiple sclerosis. Libraries were prepared by immunoSEQ multiplex PCR; TCRdb keeps only in-frame clonotypes and omits some of them. The data show about 100,000 clones, 85% to 95% seen once. The sequences come from peripheral blood, collected in the second trimester of pregnancy. The source of these receptors is a female donor with multiple sclerosis, enrolled in a pregnancy study.

The chain links TRBV11-2 to TRBJ1-1, with D perhaps matching TRBD1 (5 bases). CDR3 size: 13 residues. V dropped 5 bases and J dropped 12 bases, with 19 bases sitting between them. CDR1 and CDR2 from the germline V gene are SGHAT and FQNNGV. The CDR3 DNA reads TGTGCCAGCAGCGCCCAAGGCGGGGGAGGTACTTTCTTT. Translating it yields CASSAQGGGGTFF.

V and J are TRBV4-1 and TRBJ2-5; 8 nucleotides agree with TRBD1. Germline CDR1 is MGHRA and CDR2 is YSYEKL. The junction had 3 bases not matched to a gene; V was cut back by 0 bases and J by 0 bases. This CDR3 comprises 16 residues. The CDR3 loop reads CASSQDRDRYQETQYF. CDR3 coding DNA: TGCGCCAGCAGCCAAGACCGGGACAGGTACCAAGAGACCCAGTACTTC.

V is TRBV6-1 and J is TRBJ2-5, with 11 bases that match TRBD1. J lost 2 bases, V lost 5 bases, and 4 bases had no gene match. This CDR3 is 15 amino acids long. Germline values: CDR1 MNHNS, CDR2 SASEGT. CDR3 DNA: TGTGCCAGCAGTACCTGGGACAGGGGGCAAGAGACCCAGTACTTC. Translated: CASSTWDRGQETQYF.

The rearrangement uses TRBV28 and TRBJ2-7; 10 nucleotides agree with TRBD2. Germline V gene lookup returns CDR1 MDHEN and CDR2 SYDVKM. V lost 6 bases and J lost 4; bases outside the gene matches: 12. The CDR3 has 16 residues. CDR3 nucleotide sequence: TGTGCCAGCAGCCCCCTTAGCGGGGGGCTCTTATACGAGCAGTACTTC. Encoded protein: CASSPLSGGLLYEQYF. Drawing the rest from reference TRBV28 and TRBJ2-7, the complete variable domain is DVKVTQSSRYLVKRTGEKVFLECVQDMDHENMFWYRQDPGLGLRLIYFSYDVKMKEKGDIPEGYSVSREKKERFSLILESASTNQTSMYLCASSPLSGGLLYEQYFGPGTRLTVT.

This chain links TRBV6-6 with TRBJ2-5; the match to TRBD2 covers 10 bases. Germline V lookup: CDR1 MNHNY, CDR2 SVGAGI (reference sequence). CDR3 length equals 16 residues. With 5 bases clipped from V and 2 bases from J, the junction kept 8 bases outside the gene matches. The CDR3 loop reads CASSPPSGSPQETQYF. In DNA form, the CDR3 reads TGTGCCAGCAGTCCTCCTAGCGGGAGCCCTCAAGAGACCCAGTACTTC.

The J gene is TRBJ2-7, the V gene TRBV6-5; a possible D gene is TRBD2 (6 bases). Germline CDR1 reads MNHEY; CDR2 reads SVGAGI. V was shortened by 1 base and J by 9 bases, with 13 bases between the two germline ends. The CDR3 runs 13 residues. This CDR3 is CASSYFGGAVQYF. For the CDR3, the DNA is TGTGCCAGCAGTTACTTCGGAGGGGCTGTGCAGTACTTC.

This clone was seen a single time. The chain uses TRBV9 and TRBJ1-1; 8 bases are a match to TRBD1. The CDR3 runs 13 residues. Trimming cost V 3 bases and J 5 bases; bases outside gene matches: 3. Germline loops: CDR1 SGDLS, CDR2 YYNGEE. The CDR3 DNA is TGTGCCAGCAGCGCGACAGGGGAAACTGAAGCTTTCTTT. Translated: CASSATGETEAFF.

The V gene is TRBV5-1, the J gene TRBJ2-3; 8 nucleotides line up with TRBD1. CDR3 size: 15 residues. V was clipped by 4 bases and J by 6 bases; unmatched bases: 10. The germline CDR1 and CDR2 sequences are SGHRS and YFSETQ. The CDR3 loop reads CASSPRQGRSDTQYF. CDR3 in DNA: TGCGCCAGCAGCCCCCGACAGGGGAGATCGGATACGCAGTATTTT.

V is TRBV5-1 and J is TRBJ2-5, with D perhaps matching TRBD1 (6 bases). This CDR3 region has 12 residues. The ends were cut back, 2 bases at V and 4 bases at J, with 6 bases in the middle. Germline V lookup: CDR1 SGHRS, CDR2 YFSETQ. The CDR3 is CASSFRGETQYF. The CDR3 DNA follows: TGCGCCAGCAGCTTCAGGGGAGAGACCCAGTACTTC.

This clone has a handful of counts. The V call is TRBV27, the J call TRBJ2-7; 9 bases agree with TRBD1. The CDR3 has 15 amino acids. Germline values: CDR1 MNHEY, CDR2 SMNVEV (reference sequence). V trimming: 5 bases; J trimming: 3 bases; junction bases outside the gene matches: 8. CDR3 amino acids: CASSQGTGNFYEQYF. CDR3 DNA sequence: TGTGCCAGCAGTCAGGGGACAGGGAACTTCTACGAGCAGTACTTC.

This sequence joins TRBV2 and TRBJ2-5, with 8 bases fitting TRBD1. The V and J ends lost 7 bases and 4 bases, in that order; junction bases with no gene match: 5. From germline, CDR1 is SNHLY and CDR2 FYNNEI. The CDR3 length is 13 residues. The CDR3 nucleotides read TGTGCCAGCACGCCCCAGGGGGCAGAGACCCAGTACTTC. Encoded protein: CASTPQGAETQYF. The full variable domain, with the rest looked up from reference TRBV2 and TRBJ2-5, is EPEVTQTPSHQVTQMGQEVILRCVPISNHLYFYWYRQILGQKVEFLVSFYNNEISEKSEIFDDQFSVERPDGSNFTLKIRSTKLEDSAMYFCASTPQGAETQYFGPGTRLLVL.

The rearrangement joins TRBV7-9 to TRBJ1-2; TRBD1 aligns across 8 bases. The CDR3 runs 15 residues. The germline V gene has CDR1 SEHNR and CDR2 FQNEAQ (reference sequence). The V and J ends lost 5 bases and 4 bases, in that order; junction bases with no gene match: 9. In DNA form, the CDR3 reads TGTGCCAGCAGCACCCGGACAGGGTCAGGCTATGGCTACACCTTC. Protein product: CASSTRTGSGYGYTF.